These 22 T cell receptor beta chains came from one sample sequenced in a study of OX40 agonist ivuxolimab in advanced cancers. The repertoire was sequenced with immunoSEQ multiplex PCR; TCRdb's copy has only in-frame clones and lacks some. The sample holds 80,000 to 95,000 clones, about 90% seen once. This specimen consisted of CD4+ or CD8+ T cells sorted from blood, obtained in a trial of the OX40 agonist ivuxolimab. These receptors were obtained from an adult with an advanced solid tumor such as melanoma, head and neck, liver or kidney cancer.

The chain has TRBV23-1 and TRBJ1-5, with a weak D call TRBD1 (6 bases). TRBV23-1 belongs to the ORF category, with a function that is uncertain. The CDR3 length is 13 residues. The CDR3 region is CAMTRGANQPQHF. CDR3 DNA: TGCGCGATGACGAGGGGGGCGAATCAGCCCCAGCATTTT.

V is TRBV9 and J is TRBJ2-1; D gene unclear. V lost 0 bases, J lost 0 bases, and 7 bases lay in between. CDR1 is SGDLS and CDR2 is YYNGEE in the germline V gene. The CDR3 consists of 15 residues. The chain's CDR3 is CASSVAASSYNEQFF. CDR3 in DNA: TGTGCCAGCAGCGTAGCCGCCAGCTCCTACAATGAGCAGTTCTTC.

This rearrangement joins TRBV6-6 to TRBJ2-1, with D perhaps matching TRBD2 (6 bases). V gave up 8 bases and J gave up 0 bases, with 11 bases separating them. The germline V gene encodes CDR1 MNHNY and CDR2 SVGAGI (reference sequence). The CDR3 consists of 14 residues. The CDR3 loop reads CASGTGSSYNEQFF. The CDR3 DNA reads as TGTGCCAGCGGGACCGGGAGCTCCTACAATGAGCAGTTCTTC.

The CDR3 DNA sequence: TGCGCCAGCAGCCAAGACAGGGGCCTGTCCTACGAGCAGTACTTC. It specifies CASSQDRGLSYEQYF. The rearrangement links TRBV4-1 to TRBJ2-7, with TRBD1 as a possible D gene (6 bases). V lost 0 bases and J lost 1, with 10 bases in between. This CDR3 is 15 amino acids long. From germline, CDR1 is MGHRA and CDR2 YSYEKL.

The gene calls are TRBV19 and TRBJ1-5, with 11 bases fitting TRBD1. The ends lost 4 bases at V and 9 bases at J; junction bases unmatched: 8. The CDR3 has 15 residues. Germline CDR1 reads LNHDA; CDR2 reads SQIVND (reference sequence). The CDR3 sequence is CASSTSRDRGVPQHF. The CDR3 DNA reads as TGTGCCAGTAGTACCTCCCGGGACAGGGGGGTGCCCCAGCATTTT.

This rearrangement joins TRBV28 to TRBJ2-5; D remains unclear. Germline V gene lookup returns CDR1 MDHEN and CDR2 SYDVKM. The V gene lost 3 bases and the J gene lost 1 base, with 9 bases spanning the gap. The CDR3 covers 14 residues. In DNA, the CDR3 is TGTGCCAGCAGTTTGGAGCAGAGCCAAGAGACCCAGTACTTC. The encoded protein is CASSLEQSQETQYF.

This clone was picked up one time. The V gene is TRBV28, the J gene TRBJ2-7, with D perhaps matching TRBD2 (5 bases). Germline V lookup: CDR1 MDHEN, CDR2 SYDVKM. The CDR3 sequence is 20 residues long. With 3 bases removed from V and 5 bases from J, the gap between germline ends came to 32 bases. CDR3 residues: CASSFKNRAEGLTKYDEQYF. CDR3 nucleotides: TGTGCCAGCAGTTTTAAGAATAGAGCCGAGGGCCTGACAAAGTACGACGAGCAGTACTTC.

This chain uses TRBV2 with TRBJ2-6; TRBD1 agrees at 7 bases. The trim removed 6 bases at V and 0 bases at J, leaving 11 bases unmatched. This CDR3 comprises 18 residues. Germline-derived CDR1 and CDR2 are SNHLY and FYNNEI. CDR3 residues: CASSPGQGVSSGANVLTF. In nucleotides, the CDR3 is TGTGCCAGCAGCCCTGGGCAGGGGGTATCCTCTGGGGCCAACGTCCTGACTTTC.

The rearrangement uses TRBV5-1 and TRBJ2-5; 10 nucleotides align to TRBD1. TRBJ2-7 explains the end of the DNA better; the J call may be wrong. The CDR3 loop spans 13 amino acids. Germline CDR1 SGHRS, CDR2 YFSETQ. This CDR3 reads CASGTGAGYEQYF. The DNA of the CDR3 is TGCGCCAGCGGGACAGGGGCGGGATACGAGCAGTACTTC.

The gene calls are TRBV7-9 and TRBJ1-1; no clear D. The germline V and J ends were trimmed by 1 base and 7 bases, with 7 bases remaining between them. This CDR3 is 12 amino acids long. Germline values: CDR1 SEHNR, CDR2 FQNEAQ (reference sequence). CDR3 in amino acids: CASSLDEGEAFF. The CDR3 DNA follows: TGTGCCAGCAGCTTAGATGAAGGTGAAGCTTTCTTT.

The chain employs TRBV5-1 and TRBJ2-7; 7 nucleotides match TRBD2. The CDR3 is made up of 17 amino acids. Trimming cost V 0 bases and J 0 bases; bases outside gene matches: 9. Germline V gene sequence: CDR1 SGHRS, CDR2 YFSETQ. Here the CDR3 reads CASSLAARASGSYEQYF. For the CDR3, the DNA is TGCGCCAGCAGCTTGGCTGCTAGGGCTAGCGGCTCCTACGAGCAGTACTTC.

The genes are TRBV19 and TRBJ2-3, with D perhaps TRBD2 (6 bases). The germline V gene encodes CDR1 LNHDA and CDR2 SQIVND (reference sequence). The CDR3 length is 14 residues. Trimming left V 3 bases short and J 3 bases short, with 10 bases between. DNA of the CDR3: TGTGCCAGTAGTATGGGCGGAGGGACAGATACGCAGTATTTT. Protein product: CASSMGGGTDTQYF.

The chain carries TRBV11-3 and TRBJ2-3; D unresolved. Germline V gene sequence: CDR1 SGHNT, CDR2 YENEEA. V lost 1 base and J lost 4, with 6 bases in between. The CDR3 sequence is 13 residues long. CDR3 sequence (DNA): TGTGCCAGCAGCTTAGTAGAGTCAGATACGCAGTATTTT. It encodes CASSLVESDTQYF.

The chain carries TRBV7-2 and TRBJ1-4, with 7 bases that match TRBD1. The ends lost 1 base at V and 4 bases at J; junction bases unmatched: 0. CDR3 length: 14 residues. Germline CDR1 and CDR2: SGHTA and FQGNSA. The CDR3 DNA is TGTGCCAGCAGCTTAGGGGACAGTAATGAAAAACTGTTTTTT. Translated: CASSLGDSNEKLFF.

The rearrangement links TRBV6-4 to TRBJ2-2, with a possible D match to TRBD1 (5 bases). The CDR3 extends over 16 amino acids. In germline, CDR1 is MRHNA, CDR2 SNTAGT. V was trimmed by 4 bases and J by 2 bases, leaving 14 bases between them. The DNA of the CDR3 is TGTGCCAGCAGTGCCCAGCCAGGGTCCAACACCGGGGAGCTGTTTTTT. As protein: CASSAQPGSNTGELFF.

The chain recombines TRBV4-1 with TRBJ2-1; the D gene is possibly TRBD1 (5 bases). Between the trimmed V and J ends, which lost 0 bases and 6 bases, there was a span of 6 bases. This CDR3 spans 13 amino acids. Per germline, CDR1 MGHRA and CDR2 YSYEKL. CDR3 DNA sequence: TGCGCCAGCAGCCAAGAGGGGCTCAATGAGCAGTTCTTC. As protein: CASSQEGLNEQFF.

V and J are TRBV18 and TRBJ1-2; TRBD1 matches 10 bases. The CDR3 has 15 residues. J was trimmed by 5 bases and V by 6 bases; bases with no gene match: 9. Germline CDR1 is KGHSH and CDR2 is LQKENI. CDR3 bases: TGTGCCAGCTCCCTTGGGACAGGGGTCGAATATGGCTACACCTTC. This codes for CASSLGTGVEYGYTF.

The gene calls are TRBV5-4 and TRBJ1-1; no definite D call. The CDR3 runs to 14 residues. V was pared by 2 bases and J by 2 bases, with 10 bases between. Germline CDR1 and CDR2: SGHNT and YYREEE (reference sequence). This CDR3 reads CASSLIDRNTEAFF. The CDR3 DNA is TGTGCCAGCAGCTTAATCGACCGAAACACTGAAGCTTTCTTT.

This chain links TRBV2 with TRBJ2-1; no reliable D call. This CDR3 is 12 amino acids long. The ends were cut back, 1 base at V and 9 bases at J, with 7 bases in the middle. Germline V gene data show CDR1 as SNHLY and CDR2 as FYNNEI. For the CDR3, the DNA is TGTGCCAGCAGTGAAGAGGGATTTGAGCAGTTCTTC. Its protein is CASSEEGFEQFF.

CDR3 bases: TGTGCCAGCAGCCAAGACTGGGGACGGATTTACGAGCAGTACTTC. Translating gives CASSQDWGRIYEQYF. The rearrangement links TRBV14 to TRBJ2-7, with D tentatively TRBD1 or TRBD2 (5 bases each). Trimming stripped 0 bases from V and 4 bases from J, with 13 bases between. The CDR3 consists of 15 residues. Per the germline V gene, CDR1 is SGHDN and CDR2 is FVKESK.

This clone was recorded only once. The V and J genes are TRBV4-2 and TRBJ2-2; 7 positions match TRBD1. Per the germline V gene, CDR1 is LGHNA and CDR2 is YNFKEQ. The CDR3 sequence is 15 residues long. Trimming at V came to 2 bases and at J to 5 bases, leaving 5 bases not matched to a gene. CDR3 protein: CASSQIDRETGELFF. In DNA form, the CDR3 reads TGTGCCAGCAGCCAAATCGACAGGGAAACCGGGGAGCTGTTTTTT.

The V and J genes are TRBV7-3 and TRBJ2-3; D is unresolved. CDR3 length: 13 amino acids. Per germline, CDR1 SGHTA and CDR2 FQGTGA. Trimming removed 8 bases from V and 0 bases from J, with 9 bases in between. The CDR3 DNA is TGTGCCAGCTGCCATTCTAGCACAGATACGCAGTATTTT. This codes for CASCHSSTDTQYF.